These 18 T cell receptor beta chains came from one sample sequenced in a study of tumor-infiltrating lymphocytes in localized non-small cell lung cancer. Clones were sequenced by immunoSEQ multiplex PCR, and TCRdb holds only the in-frame ones, with some missing. Found here are tens of thousands of clones, approximately 59% of them singletons; the top ten hold under 6.5%. The sequencing sample was made of lung tumor tissue. Receptors originate from a human donor with non-small cell lung cancer.

This clone was observed a few times. The chain combines TRBV4-1 with TRBJ1-2; TRBD1 matches 9 bases. The CDR3 is 14 residues long. Germline V gene lookup returns CDR1 MGHRA and CDR2 YSYEKL. Trimming removed 5 bases from V and 3 bases from J; junction bases left unmatched: 4. The CDR3 nucleotides are TGCGCCAGCAGCACGGGACAGGGCTACTATGGCTACACCTTC. Translation gives CASSTGQGYYGYTF.

This chain joins TRBV5-4 and TRBJ2-7; D is unresolved. The CDR3 is 14 amino acids. Germline V gene sequence: CDR1 SGHNT, CDR2 YYREEE (reference sequence). V gave up 8 bases and J gave up 1 base, with 16 bases separating them. CDR3: CASHPQARSYEQYF. CDR3 DNA sequence: TGTGCCAGTCACCCTCAGGCGCGGTCCTACGAGCAGTACTTC.

The CDR3, as DNA: TGTGCCAGTAGGGCAAGAACCGGGACTAGCATAAACGAGCAGTACTTC. Translating it yields CASRARTGTSINEQYF. The chain combines TRBV19 with TRBJ2-7, with 9 bases aligning to TRBD2. The CDR3 totals 16 residues. In germline, CDR1 is LNHDA, CDR2 SQIVND (reference sequence). After removal of 6 bases from V and 5 bases from J, the junction contained 14 bases not matched to a gene.

In its sample, this clone was seen a few times. The chain carries TRBV27 and TRBJ1-5; unclear D gene. In germline, CDR1 is MNHEY, CDR2 SMNVEV (reference sequence). Deletions cut 6 bases from V and 7 bases from J, with 13 bases between. CDR3 length equals 13 residues. This CDR3 is CASSPRAEQPQHF. In nucleotides, the CDR3 is TGTGCCAGCAGCCCTCGGGCGGAGCAGCCCCAGCATTTT.

The genes are TRBV6-1 and TRBJ1-4; weak D call: TRBD1 (5 bases). The CDR3 is 15 residues long. V was shortened by 1 base and J by 8 bases, with 14 bases between the two germline ends. The germline CDR1 and CDR2 sequences are MNHNS and SASEGT. Here the CDR3 reads CASSEDGAGNEKLFF. CDR3 in DNA: TGTGCCAGCAGTGAAGATGGGGCAGGTAACGAAAAACTGTTTTTT.

This chain links TRBV7-2 with TRBJ2-3; the D gene is possibly TRBD2 (6 bases). This CDR3 contains 13 residues. Germline CDR1 and CDR2: SGHTA and FQGNSA. V was cut by 1 base and J by 4 bases, with 6 bases left in between. CDR3 coding DNA: TGTGCCAGCAGCTTAGGGGGGGCAGATACGCAGTATTTT. Protein sequence: CASSLGGADTQYF.

CDR3 protein: CASSLGRGGTEAFF. In nucleotides, the CDR3 is TGCGCCAGCAGCTTGGGTAGGGGGGGGACTGAAGCTTTCTTT. The chain combines TRBV5-1 with TRBJ1-1, with D possibly being TRBD1 (6 bases). Germline V gives CDR1 SGHRS, CDR2 YFSETQ. The V end lost 0 bases, the J end lost 5 bases, and 11 bases lay between the germline ends. This CDR3 has 14 residues. Full variable domain (outside the CDR3, taken from reference TRBV5-1 and TRBJ1-1): KAGVTQTPRYLIKTRGQQVTLSCSPISGHRSVSWYQQTPGQGLQFLFEYFSETQRNKGNFPGRFSGRQFSNSRSEMNVSTLELGDSALYLCASSLGRGGTEAFFGQGTRLTVV.

The chain has TRBV7-2 and TRBJ2-5; D not resolved. The J call may be faulty, since TRBJ2-7 better matches the DNA end. The germline CDR1 and CDR2 sequences are SGHTA and FQGNSA. The CDR3 length is 13 residues. For the CDR3, the DNA is TGTGCCAGCAGCCAGGTCATTCCGGACGAGCAGTACTTC. As protein: CASSQVIPDEQYF.

The chain has TRBV19 and TRBJ1-5, with a tentative D call TRBD1 (6 bases). Germline CDR1 reads LNHDA; CDR2 reads SQIVND (reference sequence). The V end was cut by 5 bases, the J end by 1 base, with 12 bases between. CDR3 length: 15 residues. CDR3 sequence reads: CASSVSTGSNQPQHF. DNA of the CDR3: TGTGCCAGTAGTGTCTCGACAGGAAGCAATCAGCCCCAGCATTTT.

Only a few counts were recorded for this clone. CDR3 sequence reads: CASRKDSTEAFF. The CDR3 nucleotides are TGCGCCAGCAGAAAGGACAGTACTGAAGCTTTCTTT. The genes are TRBV5-1 and TRBJ1-1; D is perhaps TRBD1 (6 bases). This CDR3 has 12 residues. Germline loops: CDR1 SGHRS, CDR2 YFSETQ. V lost 5 bases and J 5 bases, leaving 10 bases between the germline ends.

The rearrangement links TRBV29-1 to TRBJ2-1; 8 bases match TRBD2. V shed 8 bases, J shed 4 bases, and the junction held 7 bases outside the gene matches. Germline values: CDR1 SQVTM, CDR2 ANQGSEA. The CDR3 spans 13 residues. CDR3 sequence (DNA): TGCAGCCTGGAAGCGGGAGTATACAATGAGCAGTTCTTC. Amino acid sequence: CSLEAGVYNEQFF.

The chain links TRBV6-6 to TRBJ2-3; the match to TRBD2 covers 7 bases. Per the germline V gene, CDR1 is MNHNY and CDR2 is SVGAGI (reference sequence). This CDR3 comprises 13 residues. V gave up 5 bases and J gave up 3 bases; unmatched junction bases: 2. CDR3 amino acids: CASSRTSTDTQYF. The DNA of the CDR3 is TGTGCCAGCAGTCGGACTAGTACAGATACGCAGTATTTT.

This clone is large. The V call is TRBV30, the J call TRBJ2-2; the match to TRBD1 covers 11 bases. The CDR3 is made up of 15 amino acids. CDR1 is GTSNPN and CDR2 is SVGIG in the germline V gene (reference sequence). With V trimmed by 3 bases and J by 5 bases, 5 bases remained unmatched. CDR3: CAWSLGTGGTGELFF. The DNA for the CDR3 is TGTGCCTGGAGCCTTGGGACAGGGGGAACCGGGGAGCTGTTTTTT.

The chain employs TRBV4-2 and TRBJ1-1, with D unresolved. There are 15 residues in the CDR3. Germline CDR1 is LGHNA and CDR2 is YNFKEQ. V dropped 0 bases and J dropped 5 bases, with 13 bases sitting between them. The CDR3 here is CASSQEPGILTEAFF. DNA of the CDR3: TGTGCCAGCAGCCAAGAGCCGGGGATTTTAACTGAAGCTTTCTTT.

Only a few counts were recorded for this clone. V and J are TRBV14 and TRBJ1-2; TRBD1 matches 7 bases. The CDR3 sequence is 14 residues long. CDR1 is SGHDN, CDR2 FVKESK, per germline. After removal of 3 bases from V and 6 bases from J, the junction contained 7 bases not matched to a gene. CDR3 residues: CASSHPGTDDGYTF. The DNA of the CDR3 is TGTGCCAGCAGCCATCCCGGGACAGATGATGGCTACACCTTC.

V gene TRBV4-1 combines with J gene TRBJ1-2; 7 positions match TRBD1. The V segment lost 0 bases and the J segment 6 bases; nucleotides outside the gene matches: 7. In germline, CDR1 is MGHRA, CDR2 YSYEKL. The CDR3 spans 15 residues. CDR3 nucleotide sequence: TGCGCCAGCAGCCAAGATGACAGGGTGATAAATGGCTACACCTTC. Translated, it gives CASSQDDRVINGYTF.

The sample holds a few counts of this clone. The chain joins TRBV11-3 to TRBJ2-1; D may be TRBD2 (5 bases). V gave up 4 bases and J gave up 8 bases, with 18 bases separating them. The CDR3 consists of 15 residues. The germline CDR1 and CDR2 sequences are SGHNT and YENEEA. Written as DNA, the CDR3 is TGTGCCAGCAGCTCCAACGCCGGGGATGTCGATGAGCAGTTCTTC. Translated, it gives CASSSNAGDVDEQFF.

The rearrangement uses TRBV5-6 and TRBJ1-2, with TRBD1 identical over 12 bases. V shed 1 base and J 8 bases; nucleotides not matched to a gene: 18. The germline CDR1 and CDR2 sequences are SGHDT and YYEEEE. The CDR3 totals 19 residues. CDR3 amino acids: CASSLRPRGTGGSVQGYTF. The CDR3 DNA reads TGTGCCAGCAGCTTGCGACCGCGGGGGACAGGGGGCTCGGTACAGGGCTACACCTTC.